This T cell receptor beta chain was recorded in a study of cytomegalovirus exposure and HLA in healthy donors. CDR1 and CDR2 from the germline V gene are GTSNPN and SVGIG (reference sequence). This CDR3 spans 11 amino acids. The V gene lost 7 bases and the J gene lost 2 bases, with 8 bases spanning the gap. As to this clone: Its target is not known.

The PCR employed 60 Vbeta primers together with 13 Jbeta primers. Under the authors' procedure: Later analysis identified around 85 million unique TCR beta chains, 10 million to 12 million shared. TCRdb keeps only in-frame clones here, not all; method: immunoSEQ multiplex PCR. The V and J calls and clone size come from that table; D and trimming were worked out from the DNA. In the table there are 95,000 to 130,000 clones, around 75% of which are singletons. Whole-study findings and limits: A missense DCLRE1C variant was associated with V- and J-gene trimming of TCR beta chains in a later analysis, and an independent cohort replicated the association. Some V segments, TRBV6-2 and TRBV6-3 among them, were indistinguishable and were therefore excluded.

This clonotype was obtained from a woman aged 18-29 years in good health and CMV-seronegative. The sequencing input was PBMCs. The V gene is TRBV30, the J gene TRBJ1-2; D gene ambiguous. In DNA, the CDR3 is TGTGCCTTTACAGAGAACTATGGCTACACCTTC. Encoded protein: CAFTENYGYTF. Variable domain in full (rest from reference TRBV30 and TRBJ1-2): SQTIHQWPATLVQPVGSPLSLECTVEGTSNPNLYWYRQAAGRGLQLLFYSVGIGQISSEVPQNLSASRPQDRQFILSSKKLLLSDSGFYLCAFTENYGYTFGSGTRLTVV.